Presented here are 3 T cell receptor beta chains from one specimen sequenced in a study of blood T cell repertoires in COVID-19. The method was immunoSEQ multiplex PCR; TCRdb's version includes in-frame clones alone and lacks a portion of them. The data show 300,000 to 400,000 clones, more than 85% seen once. Sequenced input: PBMCs or T cells enriched from blood (not recorded which). The receptors come from a woman between 25 and 40 years old who had recovered from COVID-19.

The chain has TRBV9 and TRBJ1-6, with D possibly being TRBD1 (5 bases). The CDR3 length is 15 residues. Trimming left V 0 bases short and J 6 bases short, with 10 bases between. Per germline, CDR1 SGDLS and CDR2 YYNGEE. Written as DNA, the CDR3 is TGTGCCAGCAGCGTAGTGGGGGGTCCTAATTCACCCCTCCACTTT. It specifies CASSVVGGPNSPLHF.

The genes are TRBV14 and TRBJ2-3; possible D gene TRBD1, 5 bases. The ends were cut back, 3 bases at V and 6 bases at J, with 13 bases in the middle. This CDR3 is 14 amino acids long. In germline, CDR1 is SGHDN, CDR2 FVKESK. The CDR3 DNA reads as TGTGCCAGCAGCCAGTCCCCAGGGTGGGATACGCAGTATTTT. This gives the protein CASSQSPGWDTQYF.

The CDR3 here is CATSDPGQFGTDTQYF. CDR3 sequence (DNA): TGTGCCACCAGTGACCCGGGACAATTCGGCACAGATACGCAGTATTTT. J is TRBJ2-3 and V is TRBV24-1; D perhaps matches TRBD1 (6 bases). Germline V gives CDR1 KGHDR, CDR2 SFDVKD. V was clipped by 4 bases and J by 1 base, with 14 bases between them. The CDR3 totals 16 residues.